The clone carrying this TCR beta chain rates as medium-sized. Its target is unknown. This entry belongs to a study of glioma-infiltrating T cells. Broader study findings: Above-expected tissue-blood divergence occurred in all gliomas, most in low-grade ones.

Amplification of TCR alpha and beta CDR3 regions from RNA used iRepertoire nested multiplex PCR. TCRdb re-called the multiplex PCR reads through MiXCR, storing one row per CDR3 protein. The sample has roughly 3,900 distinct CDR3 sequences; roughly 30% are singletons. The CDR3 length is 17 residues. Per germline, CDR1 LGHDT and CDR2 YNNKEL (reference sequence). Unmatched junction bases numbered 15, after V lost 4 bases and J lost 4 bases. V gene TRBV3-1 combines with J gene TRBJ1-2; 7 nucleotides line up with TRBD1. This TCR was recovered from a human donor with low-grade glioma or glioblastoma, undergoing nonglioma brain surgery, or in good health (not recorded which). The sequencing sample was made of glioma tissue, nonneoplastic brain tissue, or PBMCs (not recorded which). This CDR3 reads CASSPQGKSGKSYGYTF. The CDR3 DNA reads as TGTGCCAGCAGCCCACAGGGGAAAAGCGGTAAAAGCTATGGCTACACCTTC.